This T cell receptor beta chain came from a study of T cells in Graves' hyperthyroidism and ophthalmopathy. Study-level points and caveats: Ophthalmopathy was identified by the model a median about seven months ahead of onset.

Trimming removed 7 bases from V and 6 bases from J, with 9 bases in between. Germline values: CDR1 SGHTA, CDR2 FQGNSA. This CDR3 has 11 residues. RNA transcripts were the template for amplifying TCR beta CDR3 regions. TCR CDR3 regions were first amplified by RT-PCR with HTBI primers. Via MiXCR, TCRdb re-called the multiplex PCR reads, giving one row per CDR3 protein. The sample includes around 760,000 distinct CDR3 sequences, 30% to 40% of them seen just once. This clonotype appeared a few times. Its specificity is unknown. The chain uses TRBV7-2 and TRBJ1-1; D is uncertain. This sequence originates from a woman aged 40 to 50 with Graves' hyperthyroidism. The sequencing sample was made of blood. The DNA of the CDR3 is TGTGCCAGCACCCCTGTGGCTGAAGCTTTCTTT. This encodes CASTPVAEAFF. Together with reference TRBV7-2 and TRBJ1-1, the CDR3 gives the full variable domain: GAGVSQSPSNKVTEKGKDVELRCDPISGHTALYWYRQSLGQGLEFLIYFQGNSAPDKSGLPSDRFSAERTGGSVSTLTIQRTQQEDSAVYLCASTPVAEAFFGQGTRLTVV.